This T cell receptor (beta chain) was captured in a study of CD8+CD57+ T cells in acquired aplastic anemia. Study-level results: Patients shared 25 to 35 CD8+ CDR3 sequences with controls.

In patients chosen for sequencing, flow cytometry had shown CD8+CD57+ cell expansion. V lost 0 bases and J lost 3, with 11 bases in between. Germline V gives CDR1 SQVTM, CDR2 ANQGSEA. The CDR3 extends over 14 amino acids. For CDR3 and TCR beta VDJ profiling, genomic DNA was the template used. TCRdb reanalysed the reads using MiXCR and keeps one entry per CDR3 protein. The repertoire consists of around 430,000 distinct CDR3 sequences, with 25% to 40% occurring once and the leading ten covering around 0.82%. A few counts support this clonotype. Its matching antigen is unknown. This clonotype was sampled from a human donor with aplastic anemia. The chain uses TRBV29-1 and TRBJ1-1; a weak D match, TRBD1 (5 bases). The sample comprised sorted CD4+, CD8+, or CD8+CD57+ T cells (not recorded which) from PBMCs. CDR3 DNA sequence: TGCAGCGTTGAAGATCCAGGGCTGCACACTGAAGCTTTCTTT. Amino acid sequence: CSVEDPGLHTEAFF.